This paragraph covers one TCR beta chain sequence. The antigen remains unidentified. This record belongs to a study of graft-versus-host responses after intestinal transplantation. Study as a whole: After anti-thymocyte globulin induction, recipients took tacrolimus and steroids for three to four years. Study results and caveats: Marrow from the recipient contained GvH clones, some of which had appeared first in ileum or blood.

The method was immunoSEQ multiplex PCR; TCRdb's version includes in-frame clones alone and lacks a portion of them. This table has around 76,000 clones, approximately 96% appearing once. This sequence was found in a human donor who received an intestinal transplant. The source material was unstimulated CD8+ T cells sorted from spleen or lymph node cells, sampled before intestinal transplant.

CDR3 in DNA: TGTGCCAGCAGTTTACTGTCTTGGACTAGCGGCCCAAGCACAGATACGCAGTATTTT. Translating gives CASSLLSWTSGPSTDTQYF. V gene TRBV28 combines with J gene TRBJ2-3; TRBD2 aligns across 10 bases. The germline gives CDR1 MDHEN, CDR2 SYDVKM. V was pared by 2 bases and J by 0 bases, with 11 bases of the junction left unmatched. This CDR3 comprises 19 residues.